This TCR beta chain was retrieved from a study of blood T cell repertoires in COVID-19. The wider study: PBMCs, B-cell-depleted T cells, or T cells were the source of the cDNA or gDNA that made up the material.

V lost 5 bases and J lost 2; bases outside the gene matches: 11. The CDR3 is 19 amino acids. The germline CDR1 and CDR2 sequences are SGHTA and FQGNSA. This table comes from immunoSEQ multiplex PCR, and its TCRdb copy is limited to in-frame clones, with some not included. The repertoire holds about 170,000 clones, with more than 75% as singletons. This clonotype was obtained from a man between 50 and 59 years old who had recovered from COVID-19. The genes are TRBV7-2 and TRBJ2-3; 15 nucleotides match TRBD2. The sequencing input was peripheral blood. The CDR3 loop reads CASSLRGWTSGGDTDTQYF. The CDR3 DNA reads as TGTGCCAGCAGCCTCCGAGGTTGGACTAGCGGGGGGGACACAGATACGCAGTATTTT.